This TCR beta chain is from a study of spatial heterogeneity in lung cancer. Stated time point: blood at routine non-recurrence follow-up after resection. Whole RNA came from tumor, nontumor lung or frozen PBMC and was sequenced without being sorted. This clonotype was seen many times. TCRdb processed the 5' RACE reads anew with MiXCR; each CDR3 protein has one entry. Here the sample spans around 27,000 distinct CDR3 sequences, 6% being singletons. The source is a male donor with early-stage non-small cell lung cancer. Specimen: PBMCs, collected at follow-up.

CDR3 sequence: CASSSGQDFYGYTF. The CDR3 coding sequence is TGTGCCAGCAGCTCCGGACAGGACTTTTATGGCTACACCTTC. J is TRBJ1-2 and V is TRBV12-3 or TRBV12-4; 7 nucleotides align to TRBD1. V lost 6 bases to trimming and J lost 5 bases; unmatched junction nucleotides: 9. The CDR3 spans 14 residues.